This T cell receptor beta chain derives from a study of patients and donors after allogeneic stem cell transplantation (dated by TCRdb to 2020 to 2021). V loses 4 bases at its end and J loses 0 bases; junction bases beyond the gene matches: 7. CDR1 MNHEY and CDR2 SVGAGI were looked up in the germline V gene. Including cysteine and phenylalanine, the CDR3 has 17 amino acids. Only the CDR3 region is kept as DNA, spanning 51 bases read in frame from base 1. Preparation of the library involved RT-PCR. TCRdb records NextSeq 550 as the sequencer. TCRdb trimmed the raw reads at Q25, called clones with MiXCR and kept productive beta chains. Identical CDR3 protein sequences are pooled into one entry, listed with their most common genes and DNA. The sample includes about a million distinct CDR3 sequences, with over 15% observed a single time. Under 6.5% of the sample belongs to the ten largest clones. This clonotype was observed a few times. Its antigen is unknown. No base quality values were provided; no much bigger clone lies one nucleotide off.

This receptor was identified in a human donor who was either an allogeneic HSCT recipient or a stem cell or donor lymphocyte infusion donor (not recorded which). It is not recorded whose cells these are; they may come from a transplant donor. Recombination connected TRBV6-5 to TRBJ2-1; TRBD2 lines up with 9 middle nucleotides. Sequenced sample: blood, either unsorted or a sorted T cell fraction (not recorded which). In nucleotides, the sequence is TGTGCCAGCAGTTCCCGGACTAGCGAACTCTCCTACAATGAGCAGTTCTTC. The translation is CASSSRTSELSYNEQFF.